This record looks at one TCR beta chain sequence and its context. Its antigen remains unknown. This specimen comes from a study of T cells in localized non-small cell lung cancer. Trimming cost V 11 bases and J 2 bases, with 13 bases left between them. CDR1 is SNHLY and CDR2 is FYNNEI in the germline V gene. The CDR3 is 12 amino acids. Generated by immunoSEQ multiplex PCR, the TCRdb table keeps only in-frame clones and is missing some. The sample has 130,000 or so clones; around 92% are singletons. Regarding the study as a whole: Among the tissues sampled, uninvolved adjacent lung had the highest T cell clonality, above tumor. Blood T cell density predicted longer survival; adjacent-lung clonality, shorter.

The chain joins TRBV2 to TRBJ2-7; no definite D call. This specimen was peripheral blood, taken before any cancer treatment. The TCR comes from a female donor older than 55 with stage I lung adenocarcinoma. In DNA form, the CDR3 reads TGTGCCGTACGATCCAACGCCTACGAGCAGTACTTC. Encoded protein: CAVRSNAYEQYF.